A selection of T cell receptor beta chains follows, all from one sample in a study of T cell responses to AZD1222 COVID-19 vaccine. Generated by immunoSEQ multiplex PCR, the TCRdb table keeps only in-frame clones and is missing some. The data contain about 78,000 clones, about 84% of them singletons. The sample in question was peripheral blood, obtained on day 0 of AZD1222 vaccination. The receptor set was obtained from an adult in good health. Each CDR3 is given with its conserved first and last residue. The D gene is left open where the match is weak. Part of the rows lack a size; the others show once, few, many or a class for expanded clones.

d_gene	abundance	v_gene	j_gene	CDR3nt	CDR3aa
-	-	TRBV19	TRBJ2-5	TGTGCCAGTAGTCCGCGGTCACTACCAGAGACCCAGTACTTC	CASSPRSLPETQYF
-	-	TRBV19	TRBJ1-2	TGTGCCAGTAGTACACCGGGGGTGGTCTATGGCTACACCTTC	CASSTPGVVYGYTF
-	-	TRBV18	TRBJ2-1	TGTGCCAGCTCACCACGAGAGGGGCGAGTCTACAATGAGCAGTTCTTC	CASSPREGRVYNEQFF
-	-	TRBV6-2/TRBV6-3	TRBJ1-5	TGTGCCAGCAGTTACTCTCGGCGGCCCCAGCATTTT	CASSYSRRPQHF
-	-	TRBV29-1	TRBJ1-1	TGCAGCGTGTGGGGGGGCGCAGGGAGGAGCACTGAAGCTTTCTTT	CSVWGGAGRSTEAFF
-	-	TRBV5-1	TRBJ2-1	TGCGCCAGCAGCTTGGTGTCAGGCTCCTACAATGAGCAGTTCTTC	CASSLVSGSYNEQFF
TRBD2	-	TRBV4-3	TRBJ2-2	TGCGCCAGCAGCCACACCTACGGGACTAACAGGGAGCTGTTTTTT	CASSHTYGTNRELFF
TRBD2	-	TRBV15	TRBJ2-3	TGTGCCACAGGGCGTTCTAGCGGGGTGGGAGATACGCAGTATTTT	CATGRSSGVGDTQYF
-	-	TRBV6-5	TRBJ1-5	TGTGCCAGCAGGGAGTATAGCAATCAGCCCCAGCATTTT	CASREYSNQPQHF
-	-	TRBV12-3/TRBV12-4	TRBJ1-2	TGTGCCAGCAGTTCGACATCTAACTATGGCTACACCTTC	CASSSTSNYGYTF
-	-	TRBV19	TRBJ2-4	TGTGCCAGTTCCCCCGGCAGGTCACTAGCCAAAAACATTCAGTACTTC	CASSPGRSLAKNIQYF
-	-	TRBV2	TRBJ1-4	TGTGCCAGCAGTGCACGGACAACTAATGAAAAACTGTTTTTT	CASSARTTNEKLFF
-	-	TRBV4-1	TRBJ1-1	TGCGCCAGCAGCCGAAGTCGGAGGGGTGGGAACACTGAAGCTTTCTTT	CASSRSRRGGNTEAFF
-	few	TRBV5-1	TRBJ1-1	TGCGCCAGCAGTGTCGACTACCGGATTATTAACACTGAAGCTTTCTTT	CASSVDYRIINTEAFF
-	-	TRBV6-2/TRBV6-3	TRBJ1-2	TGTGCCAGCAGTTGGACGAACTATGGCTACACCTTC	CASSWTNYGYTF
TRBD1	-	TRBV7-9	TRBJ1-1	TGTGCCAGCAGCTTAAGGACAGGGCATCCCACTGAAGCTTTCTTT	CASSLRTGHPTEAFF
-	once	TRBV28	TRBJ2-3	TGTGCCAGCAGTTTATACGTTGGTACGCAGTATTTT	CASSLYVGTQYF
-	once	TRBV19	TRBJ2-3	TGTGCCAGTAGTATAGGAGCGAGGGGAGTAGATACGCAGTATTTT	CASSIGARGVDTQYF
-	few	TRBV30	TRBJ1-2	TGTGCCTGGAGGCGGGGTGGTTACACCTTC	CAWRRGGYTF
-	-	TRBV15	TRBJ2-1	TGTGCCACCAGCAGAGATCCCGTCGGCGGCAATGAGCAGTTCTTC	CATSRDPVGGNEQFF
-	-	TRBV5-6	TRBJ2-1	TGTGCCAGCAGCCAACCGGGGCTTCCCTACAATGAGCAGTTCTTC	CASSQPGLPYNEQFF
-	-	TRBV7-9	TRBJ2-7	TGTGCCAGCAGCTCTCCATGGGGCGGAGAGCAGTACTTC	CASSSPWGGEQYF
-	-	TRBV4-3	TRBJ2-2	TGCGCCAGCAGCCAAGAACGGCGTCTACCCACCGGGGAGCTGTTTTTT	CASSQERRLPTGELFF
-	-	TRBV29-1	TRBJ2-5	TGCAGCGTTGCTCAAGAGACCCAGTACTTC	CSVAQETQYF
TRBD2	-	TRBV5-1	TRBJ2-3	TGCGCCAGCAGCCCAGGGACTAGCGGGAAGCACACAGATACGCAGTATTTT	CASSPGTSGKHTDTQYF
TRBD1	-	TRBV5-1	TRBJ2-2	TGCGCCAGCAGCTTGGCAGGGACAGCCACCGGGGAGCTGTTTTTT	CASSLAGTATGELFF
TRBD2	few	TRBV27	TRBJ2-1	TGTGCCAGCAGTTTGGGACTAGCGTTCAATGAGCAGTTCTTC	CASSLGLAFNEQFF
TRBD2	-	TRBV7-2	TRBJ2-1	TGTGCCAGCAGCCCCCAAGGACTAGCGGGAAATGAGCAGTTCTTC	CASSPQGLAGNEQFF
TRBD1	-	TRBV10-2	TRBJ2-7	TGCGCCAGCAGCAGAACAGGGGACTCCTACGAGCAGTACTTC	CASSRTGDSYEQYF
TRBD1	-	TRBV5-5	TRBJ1-1	TGTGCCAGCAGCTTTTTCACAGGGGTGCCCCCGAACACTGAAGCTTTCTTT	CASSFFTGVPPNTEAFF
-	-	TRBV4-1	TRBJ1-2	TGCGCCAGCAGCCCGCATGGGGGTTTAGCTGGGGGCTATGGCTACACCTTC	CASSPHGGLAGGYGYTF
TRBD2	-	TRBV10-3	TRBJ2-7	TGTGCCATCAGTGAACCCGGACTAGCGGGGGGCTACGAGCAGTACTTC	CAISEPGLAGGYEQYF
TRBD1	-	TRBV19	TRBJ1-1	TGTGCCAGTAGTATAAGACAGGGCCCTGAAGCTTTCTTT	CASSIRQGPEAFF
-	-	TRBV5-1	TRBJ1-2	TGCGCCAGCAGCTTGGACGGACGACGGGAAGCTAACTATGGCTACACCTTC	CASSLDGRREANYGYTF
-	-	TRBV6-6	TRBJ2-5	TGTGCCAGCAGCCGGACAGCTCAACAAGAGACCCAGTACTTC	CASSRTAQQETQYF
TRBD1	-	TRBV24-1	TRBJ1-2	TGTGCCACCAGTGAACGGACAGGGCACGGCTACACCTTC	CATSERTGHGYTF
TRBD1	-	TRBV18	TRBJ1-1	TGTGCCAGCTCGCCGGGACAGGGGGCTGAAGCTTTCTTT	CASSPGQGAEAFF
-	-	TRBV2	TRBJ2-7	TGTGCCAGCAGTGTTTCTGATCAGTCCGAGCAGTACTTC	CASSVSDQSEQYF
-	-	TRBV9	TRBJ1-6	TGTGCCAGCAGCGCCTTCAAGGGGAAATCACCCCTCCACTTT	CASSAFKGKSPLHF
-	once	TRBV7-7	TRBJ2-2	TGTGCCAGCCGCCAGGGGACAAACACCGGGGAGCTGTTTTTT	CASRQGTNTGELFF
TRBD2	few	TRBV9	TRBJ2-1	TGTGCCAGCAGCGAGACTAGCGGGGGTTGGAATGAGCAGTTCTTC	CASSETSGGWNEQFF
TRBD2	-	TRBV11-2	TRBJ2-7	TGTGCCAGCAGCTTACCAACTCCGACTAGCGGGAGGATCTACGAGCAGTACTTC	CASSLPTPTSGRIYEQYF
-	-	TRBV7-6	TRBJ1-3	TGTGCCAGCAGCTTGCGGGAGGGCGGTACTGGAAACACCATATATTTT	CASSLREGGTGNTIYF
TRBD1	-	TRBV29-1	TRBJ1-2	TGCAGCGTCGAAAGGACAGGGGGCGACTATGGCTACACCTTC	CSVERTGGDYGYTF
-	-	TRBV5-1	TRBJ1-2	TGCGCCAGCAGCTTGGGGCCCACAGGAGCGGAGGGCTACACCTTC	CASSLGPTGAEGYTF
TRBD1	-	TRBV6-5	TRBJ1-1	TGTGCCAGCAGTTACCAGGGGGTGGTCACTGAAGCTTTCTTT	CASSYQGVVTEAFF
TRBD1	-	TRBV7-3	TRBJ1-3	TGTGCCAGCAGCCGAGGGGGACAGAACTCTGGAAACACCATATATTTT	CASSRGGQNSGNTIYF
TRBD1	-	TRBV11-2	TRBJ1-4	TGTGCCAGCAGCTTCTCGACAGGGGGCGATGAAAAACTGTTTTTT	CASSFSTGGDEKLFF
TRBD1	-	TRBV7-2	TRBJ1-3	TGTGCCAGCAGCGGACAGGGGGGCTCTAGCTCTGGAAACACCATATATTTT	CASSGQGGSSSGNTIYF
TRBD1	-	TRBV2	TRBJ1-1	TGTGCCAGCAGGGGGGACAGCCTCATGAACACTGAAGCTTTCTTT	CASRGDSLMNTEAFF
-	-	TRBV15	TRBJ2-3	TGTGCCACCAGCAGGGGCTGGCCCCCAAGCACAGATACGCAGTATTTT	CATSRGWPPSTDTQYF